The 17 T cell receptor beta chains in this list originate from one sample, sequenced in a study of cytomegalovirus exposure and HLA in healthy donors. Primers: 60 Vbeta forward and 13 Jbeta reverse. Generated by immunoSEQ multiplex PCR, the TCRdb table keeps only in-frame clones and is missing some. The sample holds nearly 110,000 clones; around 69% are singletons and the top ten take less than 2.5%. The sequenced sample was PBMCs. The receptor set was obtained from a young man in good health and CMV-seronegative.

The chain joins TRBV7-9 to TRBJ2-2; TRBD2 matches 7 bases. This CDR3 is 16 amino acids long. CDR1 is SEHNR, CDR2 FQNEAQ, per germline (reference sequence). J lost 5 bases, V lost 5 bases, and 11 bases had no gene match. In DNA, the CDR3 is TGTGCCAGCAGCGTGGGCCTCCGGGGGGATACCGGGGAGCTGTTTTTT. Translation: CASSVGLRGDTGELFF.

This clone was counted only a few times. J is TRBJ2-2 and V is TRBV7-3; TRBD1 is a possible D gene (6 bases). Between the trimmed V and J ends, which lost 4 bases and 4 bases, there was a span of 10 bases. CDR1 and CDR2 from the germline V gene are SGHTA and FQGTGA. The CDR3 contains 14 residues. CDR3 DNA: TGTGCCAGCAGCTCCGGGACAATCACCGGGGAGCTGTTTTTT. This gives the protein CASSSGTITGELFF.

DNA of the CDR3: TGTGCCAGCGCACAGGGGAATCAGCCCCAGCATTTT. It translates to CASAQGNQPQHF. The V gene is TRBV28, the J gene TRBJ1-5; 7 nucleotides align to TRBD1. Germline values: CDR1 MDHEN, CDR2 SYDVKM. V trimming: 8 bases; J trimming: 4 bases; junction bases outside the gene matches: 2. CDR3 length: 12 amino acids. Using reference TRBV28 and TRBJ1-5 for the parts outside the CDR3, the full variable domain is DVKVTQSSRYLVKRTGEKVFLECVQDMDHENMFWYRQDPGLGLRLIYFSYDVKMKEKGDIPEGYSVSREKKERFSLILESASTNQTSMYLCASAQGNQPQHFGDGTRLSIL.

This clone was picked up a small number of times. V is TRBV6-1 and J is TRBJ1-1; 8 bases map to TRBD1. Germline CDR1 is MNHNS and CDR2 is SASEGT. There are 15 residues in the CDR3. With 5 bases clipped from V and 5 bases from J, the junction kept 10 bases outside the gene matches. CDR3 DNA: TGTGCCAGCAGTACGCAGGGGGCGCCGAAGACTGAAGCTTTCTTT. Amino acids: CASSTQGAPKTEAFF.

J is TRBJ1-1 and V is TRBV6-4; no reliable D call. Trimming shortened V by 2 bases and J by 1 base, and 5 bases separated the two germline ends. The CDR3 is 13 amino acids. Germline CDR1 and CDR2: MRHNA and SNTAGT. The CDR3: CASSDKPNTEAFF. DNA for the CDR3: TGTGCCAGCAGTGACAAGCCGAACACTGAAGCTTTCTTT.

This clone was detected once. This chain uses TRBV28 with TRBJ1-3, with TRBD1 as a possible D gene (5 bases). Trimming cost V 6 bases and J 0 bases, with 18 bases left between them. Germline CDR1 reads MDHEN; CDR2 reads SYDVKM. The CDR3 loop spans 17 amino acids. For the CDR3, the DNA is TGTGCCAGCAGCTCTTCGGGGGAAATCTACTCTGGAAACACCATATATTTT. It codes for CASSSSGEIYSGNTIYF.

In the case of this clone: At one end the junction does not follow the germline gene, possibly because of a read error. V usage is TRBV5-1 and J usage is TRBJ2-5, with 7 nucleotides matching TRBD2. The CDR3 runs to 13 residues. Per the germline V gene, CDR1 is SGHRS and CDR2 is YFSETQ. The CDR3 reads CTSSLGGSGTQYF. The CDR3 region has the DNA TGCACCAGCAGCTTGGGAGGGTCGGGGACCCAGTACTTC.

The V and J genes are TRBV7-6 and TRBJ2-1; D is possibly TRBD2 (6 bases). The CDR3 has 15 residues. Trimming stripped 5 bases from V and 4 bases from J, with 15 bases between. CDR1 is SGHVS and CDR2 is FNYEAQ in the germline V gene. Here the CDR3 DNA reads TGTGCCAGCAGCCGTGGGGGGACCCCATACAATGAGCAGTTCTTC. Translation gives CASSRGGTPYNEQFF.

The rearrangement joins TRBV5-4 to TRBJ1-2, with a weak D call TRBD1 (5 bases). The V and J ends lost 4 bases and 8 bases respectively, with 15 bases between them. Germline V gene data show CDR1 as SGHNT and CDR2 as YYREEE (reference sequence). This CDR3 region has 13 residues. CDR3 DNA: TGTGCCAGCAGCGGGCCAGGGTCAGGAGGCTACACCTTC. The encoded protein is CASSGPGSGGYTF.

V is TRBV29-1 and J is TRBJ1-1; D call uncertain. CDR3 length equals 11 residues. V was cut by 4 bases and J by 12 bases, with 15 bases left in between. CDR1 and CDR2 from the germline V gene are SQVTM and ANQGSEA. CDR3 loop: CSVGGPAGTFF. The CDR3 nucleotides are TGCAGCGTTGGTGGGCCCGCCGGAACTTTCTTT.

On this clone itself: The junction departs from the called germline gene at one end, perhaps through a read error. This chain joins TRBV7-7 and TRBJ2-7; 7 nucleotides line up with TRBD1. Germline CDR1 SSHAT, CDR2 FNYEAQ (reference sequence). The CDR3 is 13 amino acids. Here the CDR3 DNA reads TGTGCTAGCAGCTTAGACAGGGTTGGCGAGCAGTACTTC. Translation gives CASSLDRVGEQYF.

The chain is built from TRBV10-3 and TRBJ2-7; TRBD2 matches at 9 bases. CDR3 length: 15 residues. Germline assignment: CDR1 ENHRY and CDR2 SYGVKD. Germline trimming cut 6 bases from V and 3 bases from J; bases unmatched to any gene: 9. The CDR3 is CAISMGLAAYYEQYF. The CDR3, as DNA: TGTGCCATCAGCATGGGACTAGCAGCTTACTACGAGCAGTACTTC.

The rearrangement uses TRBV5-8 and TRBJ1-5, with no clear D. V was pared by 1 base and J by 3 bases, with 11 bases between. Germline lookup yields CDR1 SGHTS and CDR2 YDEGEE. The CDR3 is 15 amino acids. DNA for the CDR3: TGTGCCAGCAGCTTGTCGAGGGTAAACAATCAGCCCCAGCATTTT. Its protein is CASSLSRVNNQPQHF.

The V gene is TRBV10-1, the J gene TRBJ2-5; TRBD1 is a possible D gene (5 bases). Trimming took 3 bases from V and 4 from J, leaving 12 bases between them. The CDR3 extends over 14 amino acids. Per germline, CDR1 WNHNN and CDR2 SYGVQD (reference sequence). CDR3 DNA: TGCGCCAGCAGTGATAGGCAGGGTCGAGAGACCCAGTACTTC. It specifies CASSDRQGRETQYF.

The chain is built from TRBV7-8 and TRBJ2-1, with 7 bases identical to TRBD2. This CDR3 is 16 amino acids long. V trimming: 5 bases; J trimming: 2 bases; junction bases outside the gene matches: 9. Germline loops: CDR1 SGHVS, CDR2 FQNEAQ. The CDR3 sequence: CASSPGTGGPYNEQFF. The CDR3 DNA is TGTGCCAGCAGCCCCGGGACGGGGGGACCCTACAATGAGCAGTTCTTC.

V usage is TRBV10-3 and J usage is TRBJ1-2; the match to TRBD1 covers 9 bases. This CDR3 is built from 14 residues. V gave up 6 bases and J gave up 7 bases; unmatched junction bases: 9. In germline, CDR1 is ENHRY, CDR2 SYGVKD. For the CDR3, the DNA is TGTGCCATCAGCCTCGGACAGGGGCTTCGTGGCTACACCTTC. Its protein product is CAISLGQGLRGYTF.

This CDR3 is CASSESSGDSYNEQFF. The CDR3 DNA follows: TGCGCCAGCAGTGAGTCTAGCGGGGACTCCTACAATGAGCAGTTCTTC. The chain joins TRBV10-1 to TRBJ2-1, with TRBD2 identical over 8 bases. This CDR3 has 16 amino acids. J lost 0 bases, V lost 0 bases, and 1 base had no gene match. CDR1 WNHNN and CDR2 SYGVQD come from the germline V gene (reference sequence).